This T cell receptor beta chain is from a study of cytomegalovirus exposure and HLA in healthy donors. This clone was seen once. Germline V gene data show CDR1 as MDHEN and CDR2 as SYDVKM. V shed 6 bases and J 2 bases; nucleotides not matched to a gene: 7. This CDR3 spans 15 amino acids. Primers: 60 Vbeta forward and 13 Jbeta reverse. Per the authors' pipeline: As a later analysis found, there were 70 million to 90 million unique TCR beta chains, of which approximately 10 million were shared. TCRdb's copy holds only in-frame clones and misses some; the assay was immunoSEQ multiplex PCR. Clonal size and the V and J genes are those of that table, whereas D and trimming came from the DNA. The data hold 65,000 to 100,000 clones, with 70% to 80% observed a single time.

The sequencing input was PBMCs. This TCR was recovered from a woman aged 40 to 55 in good health and CMV-seropositive. The V and J genes are TRBV28 and TRBJ1-5, with 7 positions matching TRBD1. The CDR3 loop reads CASRSLDRGNQPQHF. The CDR3 nucleotides are TGTGCCAGCAGGTCCCTCGACAGGGGCAATCAGCCCCAGCATTTT. Drawing the rest from reference TRBV28 and TRBJ1-5, the complete variable domain is DVKVTQSSRYLVKRTGEKVFLECVQDMDHENMFWYRQDPGLGLRLIYFSYDVKMKEKGDIPEGYSVSREKKERFSLILESASTNQTSMYLCASRSLDRGNQPQHFGDGTRLSIL.